These 15 T cell receptor beta chains were sequenced from one sample in a study of blood T cells in healthy people across ages. The use of a sample-barcoded 5' primer and a J-beta primer mix characterized a second PCR of 7 to 11 cycles. TCRdb re-derived calls from the 5' RACE reads in MiXCR, one entry per CDR3 protein. The data show over 600,000 distinct CDR3 sequences, roughly 50% seen once. The specimen was blood. These receptor sequences come from a middle-aged man in good health.

In this sample, this clonotype turned up once. V and J are TRBV12-3 or TRBV12-4 and TRBJ2-1; D is unclear. The CDR3 contains 14 residues. V gave up 10 bases and J gave up 8 bases, with 21 bases separating them. The CDR3: CATGGGLNVHEQFF. DNA for the CDR3: TGTGCCACTGGTGGTGGCCTAAACGTCCATGAGCAGTTCTTC.

This clonotype occurred a few times. V is TRBV5-1 and J is TRBJ1-2, with D possibly being TRBD1 (6 bases). The CDR3 length is 14 residues. V lost 4 bases and J lost 2, with 12 bases in between. CDR1 and CDR2 from the germline V gene are SGHRS and YFSETQ. CDR3 region: CASSPIQGNYGYTF. As DNA, the CDR3 is TGCGCCAGCAGCCCTATACAGGGAAACTATGGCTACACCTTC.

The gene calls are TRBV5-1 and TRBJ2-7, with 9 bases fitting TRBD2. The CDR3 loop spans 12 amino acids. V was clipped by 3 bases and J by 7 bases; unmatched bases: 2. Germline CDR1 reads SGHRS; CDR2 reads YFSETQ. The CDR3 coding sequence is TGCGCCAGCAGCTCAGGACTAGCGGAGCAGTACTTC. Amino acids: CASSSGLAEQYF. The full variable domain, completed using reference TRBV5-1 and TRBJ2-7, is KAGVTQTPRYLIKTRGQQVTLSCSPISGHRSVSWYQQTPGQGLQFLFEYFSETQRNKGNFPGRFSGRQFSNSRSEMNVSTLELGDSALYLCASSSGLAEQYFGPGTRLTVT.

V and J are TRBV4-2 and TRBJ1-2; weak D call: TRBD1 (5 bases). CDR3 length: 16 residues. Per germline, CDR1 LGHNA and CDR2 YNFKEQ. V lost 1 base and J lost 6, with 18 bases in between. DNA for the CDR3: TGTGCCAGCAGCCAAGTTCGGGGCGGCAAGGGAAATGGCTACACCTTC. Protein: CASSQVRGGKGNGYTF.

Concerning this clonotype itself: At one end, the junction sequence differs from germline, possibly due to a read error. The V and J genes are TRBV28 and TRBJ2-1; D gene unclear. In germline, CDR1 is MDHEN, CDR2 SYDVKM. The CDR3 loop spans 13 amino acids. This CDR3 reads CASSSTTHNVQFF. CDR3 in DNA: TGTGCCAGCAGTTCCACTACTCACAATGTGCAGTTCTTC.

This clonotype was counted a few times. The chain couples TRBV2 to TRBJ2-3; D might be TRBD2 (5 bases). In germline, CDR1 is SNHLY, CDR2 FYNNEI. The V end lost 9 bases, the J end lost 8 bases, and 21 bases lay between the germline ends. CDR3 length: 14 amino acids. CDR3 in amino acids: CASTPAVGRGTQYF. Here the CDR3 DNA reads TGTGCCAGTACCCCAGCGGTGGGCCGGGGTACGCAGTATTTT.

The rearrangement links TRBV29-1 to TRBJ1-2, with D perhaps TRBD1 (5 bases). V gave up 6 bases and J gave up 6 bases, with 17 bases separating them. Germline loops: CDR1 SQVTM, CDR2 ANQGSEA. This CDR3 spans 13 amino acids. The CDR3 protein is CSVGGGALDGYTF. CDR3 DNA: TGCAGCGTCGGTGGCGGGGCGTTGGATGGCTACACCTTC.

This chain links TRBV27 with TRBJ2-7; 10 bases match TRBD2. Germline CDR1 MNHEY, CDR2 SMNVEV (reference sequence). The CDR3 spans 16 residues. Losses at the gene ends were 2 bases for V and 7 bases for J; bases not matched to a gene: 11. The DNA for the CDR3 is TGTGCCAGCAGTTTAAGAGGTACTAGCGGGATTCGGGAGCAGTACTTC. This gives the protein CASSLRGTSGIREQYF.

The chain recombines TRBV6-5 with TRBJ2-7, with TRBD2 matching over 10 bases. The J call may be incorrect, as the DNA end agrees better with TRBJ2-5. CDR1 and CDR2 from the germline V gene are MNHEY and SVGAGI. CDR3 length: 18 amino acids. The CDR3 DNA sequence: TGTGCCAGCAGTCACAGAGGACTAGCGGACATAGGCGGGGAGACCCAGTACTTC. Its protein product is CASSHRGLADIGGETQYF.

The chain recombines TRBV10-2 with TRBJ2-4; a possible D gene is TRBD1 (6 bases). Trimming removed 3 bases from V and 5 bases from J, with 20 bases in between. Germline V gene data show CDR1 as WSHSY and CDR2 as SAAADI. The CDR3 is 17 amino acids. The chain's CDR3 is CASSDKVGAGPENIQYF. Here the CDR3 DNA reads TGCGCCAGCAGTGACAAAGTGGGGGCGGGCCCCGAAAACATTCAGTACTTC.

V and J are TRBV29-1 and TRBJ2-3; TRBD2 aligns across 9 bases. The CDR3 has 14 amino acids. CDR1 and CDR2 from the germline V gene are SQVTM and ANQGSEA. The CDR3 loop is CCTQRGAITDTQYF. CDR3 in DNA: TGCTGCACCCAGCGGGGGGCTATCACAGATACGCAGTATTTT.

This clonotype was detected only once. The chain uses TRBV3-1 and TRBJ1-2, with unresolved D. Trimming took off 2 bases at V and 6 bases at J, with 10 bases between the two ends. The germline CDR1 and CDR2 sequences are LGHDT and YNNKEL (reference sequence). CDR3 length: 13 amino acids. DNA for the CDR3: TGTGCCAGCAGCCAACGAGGGTCCAATGGCTACACCTTC. Translation: CASSQRGSNGYTF.

Concerning this clonotype: Given the absence of the conserved phenylalanine or tryptophan at the CDR3 end, a read error is likely. The J gene is TRBJ2-5, the V gene TRBV3-1; 7 bases are shared with TRBD1. Unmatched junction bases numbered 9, after V lost 3 bases and J lost 11 bases. The CDR3 covers 13 residues. In germline, CDR1 is LGHDT, CDR2 YNNKEL (reference sequence). The CDR3, as DNA: TGTGCCAGCAGCCAGTCCGGGACAGCTGAGCAGTACGTC. It codes for CASSQSGTAEQYV.

This clonotype was observed once. The J gene is TRBJ2-2, the V gene TRBV21-1; the table's D call TRBD2 went unverified against the DNA. TRBV21-1 is an annotated pseudogene. The CDR3 totals 13 residues. CDR3 sequence reads: CASRRRGGRELFF. The DNA for the CDR3 is TGTGCCAGCCGGCGGCGGGGGGGGAGGGAGCTGTTTTTT.

This clonotype has only a few counts. The chain is built from TRBV11-2 and TRBJ2-7; D possibly corresponds to TRBD2 (6 bases). Between the trimmed V and J ends, which lost 8 bases and 7 bases, there was a span of 33 bases. Germline values: CDR1 SGHAT, CDR2 FQNNGV. The CDR3 runs 18 residues. CDR3 sequence (DNA): TGTGCCAGCTCCCCGAAATTACGGGGAGGTCAAGCCTACAATGAGCAGTACTTC. Translating it yields CASSPKLRGGQAYNEQYF.